This TCR beta chain was found in a study of cytomegalovirus exposure and HLA in healthy donors. Primers for the PCR totalled 60 Vbeta and 13 Jbeta. TCRdb's copy holds only in-frame clones and misses some; the assay was immunoSEQ multiplex PCR. This table holds over 100,000 clones, approximately 8.9% found once. This clone turned up a few times. The sequence derives from a woman aged 40 to 50 in good health and CMV-seropositive. Sequences were obtained from PBMCs.

In nucleotides, the CDR3 is TGTGCCAGCAGTGAAGGGTATCCGGGGGGCCCCTATGGCTACACCTTC. It specifies CASSEGYPGGPYGYTF. The chain employs TRBV6-1 and TRBJ1-2; maybe TRBD1 (6 bases). CDR3 length equals 16 residues. CDR1 is MNHNS and CDR2 is SASEGT in the germline V gene. Trimming removed 1 base at V and 4 bases at J, with 16 bases between.